This TCR beta chain was documented in a study of blood T cell repertoires in COVID-19. Study overall: Samples came from the United States, Italy and Spain, spanning acute and convalescent COVID-19. PBMCs, B-cell-depleted T cells, or T cells provided the cDNA or gDNA that made up the material.

This CDR3 spans 14 amino acids. Trimming shortened V by 6 bases and J by 0 bases, and 12 bases separated the two germline ends. Germline V gene lookup returns CDR1 MNHEY and CDR2 SVGAGI. Original processing notes: Nucleated cell counts were estimated from reference gene primer amplification. Clones were sequenced by immunoSEQ multiplex PCR, and TCRdb holds only the in-frame ones, with some missing. Clonal size and the V and J genes are those of that table, whereas D and trimming came from the DNA. The table has approximately 240,000 clones, about 86% seen once. The clonotype was recovered from a woman in her 30s who had recovered from COVID-19. The chain links TRBV6-5 to TRBJ2-7, with a tentative D call TRBD1 (6 bases). The material sequenced was peripheral blood. The CDR3 nucleotides are TGTGCCAGCAGGGCGGACAGAAACTCCTACGAGCAGTACTTC. It translates to CASRADRNSYEQYF.